This record looks at one T cell receptor beta chain sequence and its context. Its target is not known. The junction and the germline gene differ at one end; a read error may be behind it. This sample was included in a study of T cell responses to AZD1222 COVID-19 vaccine. Findings and caveats of the study: Spike-specific TCR repertoires showed rising breadth and depth after two AZD1222 doses.

Germline CDR1 KGHSH, CDR2 LQKENI. This CDR3 is built from 11 residues. The data were produced by immunoSEQ multiplex PCR, yet TCRdb's version contains in-frame clones alone and is incomplete. The sample consists of around 150,000 clones, 92% of them appearing once. Sequenced here: peripheral blood, sampled 28 days after the second AZD1222 dose. This TCR was recovered from an adult who received the AZD1222 COVID-19 vaccine. The V call is TRBV18, the J call TRBJ2-5; no firm D call. The CDR3, as DNA: TGTGCCAGCTTACCATCAGAGACCCAGTACTTC. Protein: CASLPSETQYF.